The 25 T cell receptor beta chains below all came from one sample that was sequenced in a study of T cells in narcolepsy. Measured with immunoSEQ multiplex PCR; TCRdb has only the in-frame clones, and not every one. This sample has 30,000 to 35,000 clones; roughly 80% occur once, and the top ten carry approximately 2.5%. The specimen was CD45RA- memory CD4+ T cells from PBMCs. These receptors all stem from a human donor with narcolepsy.

This CDR3 is CASSLAARAELANYGYTF. The CDR3, as DNA: TGTGCCAGCAGCTTAGCAGCGAGGGCAGAGTTAGCTAACTATGGCTACACCTTC. The chain recombines TRBV7-9 with TRBJ1-2; D gene ambiguous. CDR3 length: 18 residues. V dropped 0 bases and J dropped 0 bases, with 17 bases sitting between them. CDR1 SEHNR and CDR2 FQNEAQ come from the germline V gene (reference sequence).

V and J are TRBV5-1 and TRBJ2-3; tentative D call: TRBD2 (5 bases). This CDR3 contains 15 residues. Germline CDR1 reads SGHRS; CDR2 reads YFSETQ. The V and J ends lost 0 bases and 2 bases respectively, with 10 bases between them. This CDR3 is CASSLVAGVTDTQYF. CDR3 DNA sequence: TGCGCCAGCAGCTTGGTGGCCGGGGTCACAGATACGCAGTATTTT.

V usage is TRBV5-5 and J usage is TRBJ2-3; 11 bases fit TRBD2. V shed 4 bases and J 2 bases; nucleotides not matched to a gene: 6. The CDR3 has 16 amino acids. Germline CDR1 SGHKS, CDR2 YYEKEE (reference sequence). The CDR3 protein is CASSRSSGGTTDTQYF. As DNA, the CDR3 is TGTGCCAGCAGCCGTTCTAGCGGGGGGACCACAGATACGCAGTATTTT.

This sequence joins TRBV28 and TRBJ2-5, with 12 bases lining up with TRBD2. Per the germline V gene, CDR1 is MDHEN and CDR2 is SYDVKM. The CDR3 runs 14 residues. Losses at the gene ends were 6 bases for V and 4 bases for J; bases not matched to a gene: 3. The CDR3 region is CASSLAGGPETQYF. The DNA of the CDR3 is TGTGCCAGCAGCCTAGCGGGGGGGCCAGAGACCCAGTACTTC.

The chain recombines TRBV7-2 with TRBJ1-6; no firm D call. Trimming cost V 7 bases and J 0 bases, with 10 bases left between them. This CDR3 contains 15 residues. Germline CDR1 reads SGHTA; CDR2 reads FQGNSA. The CDR3: CASKPVLSYNSPLHF. The CDR3 DNA reads as TGTGCCAGCAAGCCAGTACTCTCCTATAATTCACCCCTCCACTTT.

V and J are TRBV11-3 and TRBJ2-7; 10 nucleotides match TRBD1. The J segment lost 5 bases and the V segment lost 4 bases, leaving 8 bases of the junction unmatched. Per germline, CDR1 SGHNT and CDR2 YENEEA. This CDR3 is built from 15 residues. Written as DNA, the CDR3 is TGTGCCAGCAGCTCAGACCGGGACAGGGGCCACGAGCAGTACTTC. Its protein is CASSSDRDRGHEQYF.

The V call is TRBV19, the J call TRBJ1-5, with 8 bases fitting TRBD1. The CDR3 contains 20 residues. Germline CDR1 and CDR2: LNHDA and SQIVND (reference sequence). Trimming cost V 0 bases and J 11 bases; bases outside gene matches: 24. CDR3 loop: CASSIDNRPGTGKIGETQHF. The CDR3 bases are TGTGCCAGTAGTATAGACAACCGGCCGGGGACAGGCAAAATCGGAGAGACCCAGCATTTT.

The chain couples TRBV5-6 to TRBJ2-7; D remains ambiguous. There are 12 residues in the CDR3. The V gene lost 0 bases and the J gene lost 3 bases, with 4 bases spanning the gap. In germline, CDR1 is SGHDT, CDR2 YYEEEE. CDR3 protein: CASSLEVYEQYF. The CDR3 coding sequence is TGTGCCAGCAGCTTGGAAGTCTACGAGCAGTACTTC.

This clone was detected once. The V gene is TRBV18, the J gene TRBJ2-3, with 8 bases that match TRBD1. V was pared by 4 bases and J by 1 base, with 7 bases of the junction left unmatched. CDR1 and CDR2 (germline): KGHSH, LQKENI. The CDR3 spans 16 residues. CDR3 amino acids: CASSLGQGRGTDTQYF. CDR3 DNA: TGTGCCAGCTCACTAGGACAGGGCAGGGGCACAGATACGCAGTATTTT.

This rearrangement joins TRBV2 to TRBJ2-1; weak D call: TRBD2 (5 bases). Trimming pared 5 bases from V and 6 bases from J, leaving 8 bases between. The length of the CDR3 is 12 residues. CDR1 is SNHLY, CDR2 FYNNEI, per germline. CDR3 coding DNA: TGTGCCAGCAGTTACGGACTCAATGAGCAGTTCTTC. Residues: CASSYGLNEQFF.

This chain links TRBV18 with TRBJ1-1; 8 bases are a match to TRBD1. Germline CDR1 and CDR2: KGHSH and LQKENI. Losses at the gene ends were 4 bases for V and 5 bases for J; bases not matched to a gene: 9. This CDR3 spans 15 amino acids. CDR3 residues: CASSLPRGLMTEAFF. Here the CDR3 DNA reads TGTGCCAGCTCACTCCCCAGGGGGCTGATGACTGAAGCTTTCTTT. Looking up the rest from reference TRBV18 and TRBJ1-1 gives the full variable domain: NAGVMQNPRHLVRRRGQEARLRCSPMKGHSHVYWYRQLPEEGLKFMVYLQKENIIDESGMPKERFSAEFPKEGPSILRIQQVVRGDSAAYFCASSLPRGLMTEAFFGQGTRLTVV.

This rearrangement joins TRBV13 to TRBJ1-2; a possible D gene is TRBD1 (6 bases). This CDR3 is 16 amino acids long. Germline assignment: CDR1 PRHDT and CDR2 FYEKMQ (reference sequence). Trimming removed 5 bases from V and 7 bases from J, with 23 bases in between. Here the CDR3 reads CASSIWASGGRGGYTF. For the CDR3, the DNA is TGTGCCAGCAGCATTTGGGCCTCGGGGGGCCGCGGTGGCTACACCTTC.

The count of this clone is one. The V gene is TRBV29-1, the J gene TRBJ2-5; D is possibly TRBD1 or TRBD2 (5 bases each). Trimming took off 0 bases at V and 2 bases at J, with 7 bases between the two ends. Germline V lookup: CDR1 SQVTM, CDR2 ANQGSEA. CDR3 length: 13 residues. The CDR3 DNA is TGCAGCGTTGAAGAGGGACCGCAAGAGACCCAGTACTTC. Residues: CSVEEGPQETQYF.

This rearrangement joins TRBV30 to TRBJ2-1; 9 bases map to TRBD2. This CDR3 contains 15 residues. Trimming removed 2 bases from V and 12 bases from J; junction bases left unmatched: 14. The germline V gene encodes CDR1 GTSNPN and CDR2 SVGIG (reference sequence). The CDR3 spells CAWSLRGGTVRVQFF. The CDR3 DNA reads as TGTGCCTGGAGTTTGCGGGGGGGCACCGTCCGGGTGCAGTTCTTC.

The chain employs TRBV7-7 and TRBJ2-7; possibly TRBD1 for D (5 bases). CDR1 SSHAT and CDR2 FNYEAQ come from the germline V gene (reference sequence). Trimming removed 8 bases at V and 7 bases at J, with 24 bases between. The CDR3 sequence is 15 residues long. CDR3 loop: CASAPYLGPAVEQYF. The DNA for the CDR3 is TGTGCCAGCGCTCCCTATTTGGGGCCAGCTGTGGAGCAGTACTTC.

This rearrangement joins TRBV19 to TRBJ2-1; TRBD1 matches 9 bases. The CDR3 is made up of 14 amino acids. With V trimmed by 3 bases and J by 10 bases, 7 bases remained unmatched. Germline CDR1 LNHDA, CDR2 SQIVND (reference sequence). The CDR3 here is CASSMSGQGPEQFF. CDR3 nucleotide sequence: TGTGCCAGTAGTATGTCGGGACAGGGCCCGGAGCAGTTCTTC.

The V call is TRBV19, the J call TRBJ2-5, with D unclear. The V and J ends lost 3 bases and 1 base respectively, with 12 bases between them. CDR1 is LNHDA and CDR2 is SQIVND in the germline V gene (reference sequence). This CDR3 contains 15 residues. The CDR3 spells CASSIGQLPQETQYF. The CDR3 DNA reads as TGTGCCAGTAGTATCGGGCAGCTGCCCCAAGAGACCCAGTACTTC.

The V gene is TRBV7-3, the J gene TRBJ2-3; 11 bases match TRBD2. Germline CDR1 SGHTA, CDR2 FQGTGA. This CDR3 region has 14 residues. The V segment lost 5 bases and the J segment 4 bases; nucleotides outside the gene matches: 2. The DNA of the CDR3 is TGTGCCAGCAGCATGGGACTAGCGGCAGATACGCAGTATTTT. Residues: CASSMGLAADTQYF. The whole variable domain, filled in from reference TRBV7-3 and TRBJ2-3, reads GAGVSQTPSNKVTEKGKYVELRCDPISGHTALYWYRQSLGQGPEFLIYFQGTGAADDSGLPNDRFFAVRPEGSVSTLKIQRTERGDSAVYLCASSMGLAADTQYFGPGTRLTVL.

The V call is TRBV29-1, the J call TRBJ1-2; no clear D. CDR1 is SQVTM, CDR2 ANQGSEA, per germline. There are 11 residues in the CDR3. V was cut by 8 bases and J by 3 bases, with 10 bases left in between. CDR3: CSTHLDYGYTF. The CDR3 DNA reads as TGCAGCACCCACCTCGACTATGGCTACACCTTC.

This chain uses TRBV6-5 with TRBJ2-3, with a weak D call TRBD1 (7 bases). Germline values: CDR1 MNHEY, CDR2 SVGAGI. The CDR3 covers 16 residues. Trimming left V 4 bases short and J 0 bases short, with 14 bases between. Written as DNA, the CDR3 is TGTGCCAGCAGTTTGCAGGGGGGATCTAGCACAGATACGCAGTATTTT. Amino acid sequence: CASSLQGGSSTDTQYF.

This clone was counted a single time. The chain has TRBV5-1 and TRBJ1-5; no clear D. Deletions cut 3 bases from V and 6 bases from J, with 7 bases between. This CDR3 is 12 amino acids long. In germline, CDR1 is SGHRS, CDR2 YFSETQ. In DNA form, the CDR3 reads TGCGCCAGCAGCTGGGAGGGTCAGCCCCAGCATTTT. This gives the protein CASSWEGQPQHF.

The chain uses TRBV5-1 and TRBJ2-5, with D uncertain. The CDR3 is 14 amino acids. V lost 0 bases and J lost 4, with 10 bases in between. Looked up from germline, CDR1 is SGHRS and CDR2 is YFSETQ. The CDR3, as DNA: TGCGCCAGCAGCTTGGATCGTGGGGTAGAGACCCAGTACTTC. Amino acids: CASSLDRGVETQYF.

The chain is built from TRBV5-8 and TRBJ2-3; D remains unclear. The V end lost 3 bases, the J end lost 6 bases, and 11 bases lay between the germline ends. CDR3 length: 13 residues. The germline V gene has CDR1 SGHTS and CDR2 YDEGEE. The CDR3, as DNA: TGTGCCAGCAGCTCCCCAGCCCGCGATACGCAGTATTTT. Its translation: CASSSPARDTQYF.

This clone appeared a few times. The gene calls are TRBV19 and TRBJ2-2, with D perhaps TRBD1 (5 bases). CDR1 and CDR2 from the germline V gene are LNHDA and SQIVND (reference sequence). This CDR3 has 15 residues. V lost 4 bases and J lost 1, with 10 bases in between. The CDR3 DNA follows: TGTGCCAGTAGTAAGGGGATAGGGAACACCGGGGAGCTGTTTTTT. Protein product: CASSKGIGNTGELFF.

This clone showed up just a few times. The genes are TRBV11-2 and TRBJ2-2; perhaps TRBD2 as D (6 bases). There are 17 residues in the CDR3. The V and J ends lost 3 bases and 0 bases respectively, with 14 bases between them. Germline CDR1 and CDR2: SGHAT and FQNNGV. CDR3 region: CASSFGGNPANTGELFF. The CDR3 DNA is TGTGCCAGCAGCTTTGGGGGGAACCCCGCGAACACCGGGGAGCTGTTTTTT.